The rows below give T cell receptor beta chains drawn from one sample of a study of metastatic and nonmetastatic thyroid tumors. Through MiXCR, TCRdb re-clonotyped the PCR reads. The sample records roughly 13,000 clones, about a quarter being singletons. Source material: tumor tissue. These receptors came from a female donor with papillary thyroid cancer or a benign thyroid nodule (not recorded which). Some clones in this sample may be carry-over from other donors' samples. Each CDR3 is given with its conserved first and last residue. A D gene is named only where the DNA matches it firmly. Only part of the rows carry a size: once, few, many, or a class if the clone is expanded.

D gene,J gene,clone size,V gene,CDR3 DNA,CDR3 protein
NA,TRBJ2-7,NA,TRBV28,TGTTCCAGCAGTCTTGGGGGGTCCTCCTACGAGCAGTACTTC,CSSSLGGSSYEQYF
TRBD1,TRBJ1-1,NA,TRBV7-9,TGTGCCAGCAGCTTAGGACAGGGGATCACTGAAGCTTTCTTT,CASSLGQGITEAFF
NA,TRBJ2-2,NA,TRBV11-2,TGTGCCAGCGGTGGGGGGGAGCTGTTTTTT,CASGGGELFF
NA,TRBJ1-2,few,TRBV12-3/TRBV12-4,TGTGCCAGCAGTTTCGGTTTCGGGGGCTACACCTTC,CASSFGFGGYTF
NA,TRBJ1-2,once,TRBV5-1,TGCGCCAGCAGCTTGGGGACAGATCATGGCTACACCTTC,CASSLGTDHGYTF
NA,TRBJ1-5,few,TRBV6-1,TGTGCCAGCACTCCCCGTCGGGGCCCCAATCAGCCCCAGCATTTT,CASTPRRGPNQPQHF
NA,TRBJ2-2,NA,TRBV19,TGTGCCAGTAGAGAGACAGGGAGGGGGACCGGGGAGCTGTTTTTT,CASRETGRGTGELFF
TRBD1,TRBJ1-2,medium-sized,TRBV20-1,TGCAGTGCCGGACCCGGGACAGGGGGACATGGCTACACCTTC,CSAGPGTGGHGYTF
NA,TRBJ2-1,NA,TRBV30,TGTGCCTGGAGTGGGATAGGGAATGAGCAGTTCTTC,CAWSGIGNEQFF
NA,TRBJ1-1,medium-sized,TRBV20-1,TGCAGTGCGGAAAGGACACCCTGGGAATACACTGAAGCTTTCTTT,CSAERTPWEYTEAFF
TRBD1,TRBJ2-3,few,TRBV12-3/TRBV12-4,TGTGCCAGCAGGACAGGGTTGGGTACGCAGTATTTT,CASRTGLGTQYF
NA,TRBJ2-2,medium-sized,TRBV27,TGTGCCAGCAGTTTAGATGGGGTTTACGGGGAGCTGTTTTTT,CASSLDGVYGELFF
NA,TRBJ2-4,many,TRBV6-1,TGTGCCAGCGCTGGGTCCACCTCCAAAAACATTCAGTACTTC,CASAGSTSKNIQYF
NA,TRBJ2-1,many,TRBV20-1,TGCAGTGCTAGAGATCTGGAGGACTCCTACAATGAGCAGTTCTTC,CSARDLEDSYNEQFF
NA,TRBJ2-1,NA,TRBV27,TGTGCCAGCACCCCCGGACTTGGCCCCACGTCCTACGGTGAGCAGTTCTTC,CASTPGLGPTSYGEQFF